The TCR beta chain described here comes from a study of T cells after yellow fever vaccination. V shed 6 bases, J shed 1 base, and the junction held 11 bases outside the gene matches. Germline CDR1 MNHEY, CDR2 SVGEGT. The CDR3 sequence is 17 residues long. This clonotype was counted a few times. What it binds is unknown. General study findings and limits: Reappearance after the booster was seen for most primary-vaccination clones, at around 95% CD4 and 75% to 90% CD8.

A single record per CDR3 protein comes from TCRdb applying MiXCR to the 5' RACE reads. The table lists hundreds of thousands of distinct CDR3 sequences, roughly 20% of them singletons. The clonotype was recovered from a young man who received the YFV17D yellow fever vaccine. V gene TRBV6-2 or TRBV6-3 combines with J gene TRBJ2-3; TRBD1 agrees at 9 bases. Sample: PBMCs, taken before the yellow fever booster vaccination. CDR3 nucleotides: TGTGCCAGCAGCGACCCCGGGACAGGGAAAGGCACAGATACGCAGTATTTT. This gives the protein CASSDPGTGKGTDTQYF.